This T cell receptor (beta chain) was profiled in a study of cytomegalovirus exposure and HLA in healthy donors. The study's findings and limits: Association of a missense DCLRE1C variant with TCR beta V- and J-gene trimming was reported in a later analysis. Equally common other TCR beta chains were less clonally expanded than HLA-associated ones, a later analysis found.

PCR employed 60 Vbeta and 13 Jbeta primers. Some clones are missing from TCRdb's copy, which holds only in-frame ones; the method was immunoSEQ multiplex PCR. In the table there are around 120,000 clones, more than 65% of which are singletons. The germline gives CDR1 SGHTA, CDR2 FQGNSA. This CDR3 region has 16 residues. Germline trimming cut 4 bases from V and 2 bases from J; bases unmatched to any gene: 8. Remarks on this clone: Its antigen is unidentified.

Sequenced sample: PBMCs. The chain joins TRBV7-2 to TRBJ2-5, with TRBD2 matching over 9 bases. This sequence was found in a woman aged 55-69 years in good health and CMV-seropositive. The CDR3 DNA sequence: TGTGCCAGCAGCTCCGTATCAGCGGGGGGTCAAGAGACCCAGTACTTC. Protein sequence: CASSSVSAGGQETQYF.